The present entry profiles one TCR beta chain with its context. Its antigen is still unknown. Per the germline V gene, CDR1 is MNHEY and CDR2 is SMNVEV (reference sequence). This CDR3 spans 16 amino acids. V lost 5 bases, J lost 3 bases, and 20 bases lay in between. These data come from a study of CD8+ T cells in alopecia areata. Study outcomes and limitations: Tofacitinib significantly brought down scalp clonality and expanded CD8+ clones among top 100.

It was cDNA, reverse transcribed from extracted RNA, that served as the sequencing template. The repertoire was sequenced with immunoSEQ multiplex PCR; TCRdb's copy has only in-frame clones and lacks some. The sample yields under 200,000 clones, 50% to 65% seen once. Treatment reported: oral pan-JAK inhibitor, 5-10 mg twice daily. V usage is TRBV27 and J usage is TRBJ2-7; D possibly matches TRBD1 or TRBD2 (5 bases each). Sequenced material: CD4+ T cells sorted from blood, taken at week 24, from a patient treated with tofacitinib. The sequence was obtained from a human donor with alopecia areata. This chain's CDR3 is CASSPRDPEFDYEQYF. The CDR3 nucleotides are TGTGCCAGCAGTCCCCGGGACCCCGAGTTCGACTACGAGCAGTACTTC.